Here is one T cell receptor (beta chain) with its context. Clones were read by immunoSEQ multiplex PCR, and TCRdb kept only the in-frame ones, dropping some. The sample yields roughly 200,000 clones, around nine tenths seen once. This specimen belongs to a study of blood T cell repertoires in COVID-19. The CDR3 sequence is 13 residues long. J lost 9 bases, V lost 2 bases, and 5 bases had no gene match. Germline CDR1 reads SSHAT; CDR2 reads FNYEAQ (reference sequence). V usage is TRBV7-7 and J usage is TRBJ2-5; 8 bases align to TRBD2. The sequence derives from a man aged 55 to 70 with acute or convalescent COVID-19. Sequencing was performed on peripheral blood. The CDR3 spells CASSLRQRGPQYF. CDR3 DNA: TGTGCCAGCAGCTTAAGGCAGCGGGGGCCCCAGTACTTC.